This TCR beta chain was found in a study of T cell responses to AZD1222 COVID-19 vaccine. The study, taken as a whole, reports: Just a handful of AZD1222 recipients tested seropositive at baseline. Clonal diversity may have been underestimated in mostly white British donors.

Concerning this clone: Its antigen is unidentified.

Sequencing used immunoSEQ multiplex PCR; TCRdb keeps in-frame clones, though not all of them. The sample has roughly 100,000 clones, roughly 87% seen once; the top ten hold approximately 5%. The CDR3 loop spans 14 amino acids. V shed 2 bases and J shed 9 bases, with 14 bases lying between them. The germline V gene encodes CDR1 MNHEY and CDR2 SVGAGI. The receptor comes from an adult in good health. The chain combines TRBV6-5 with TRBJ2-4, with D perhaps TRBD1 (6 bases). Material: peripheral blood, obtained on day 0 of AZD1222 vaccination. In nucleotides, the CDR3 is TGTGCCAGCAGTTACCAGATTACAGGGTCCATTCAGTACTTC. Translating gives CASSYQITGSIQYF.